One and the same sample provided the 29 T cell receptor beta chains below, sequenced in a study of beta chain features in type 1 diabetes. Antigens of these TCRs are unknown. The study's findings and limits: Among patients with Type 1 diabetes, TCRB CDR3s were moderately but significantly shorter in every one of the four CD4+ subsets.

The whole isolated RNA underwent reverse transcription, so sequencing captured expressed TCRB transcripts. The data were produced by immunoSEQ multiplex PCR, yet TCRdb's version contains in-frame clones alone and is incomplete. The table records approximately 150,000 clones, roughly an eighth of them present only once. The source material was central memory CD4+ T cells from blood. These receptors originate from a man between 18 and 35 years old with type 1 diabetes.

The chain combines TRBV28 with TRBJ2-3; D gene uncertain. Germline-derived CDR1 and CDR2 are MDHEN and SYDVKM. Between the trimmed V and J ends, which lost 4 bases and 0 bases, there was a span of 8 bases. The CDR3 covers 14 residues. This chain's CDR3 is CASSYPGSTDTQYF. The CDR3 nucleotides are TGTGCCAGCAGTTATCCCGGAAGCACAGATACGCAGTATTTT.

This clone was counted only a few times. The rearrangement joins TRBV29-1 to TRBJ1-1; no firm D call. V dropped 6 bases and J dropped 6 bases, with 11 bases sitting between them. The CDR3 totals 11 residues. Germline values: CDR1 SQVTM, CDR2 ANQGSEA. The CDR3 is CSVLGSAEAFF. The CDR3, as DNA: TGCAGCGTCTTGGGATCGGCTGAAGCTTTCTTT.

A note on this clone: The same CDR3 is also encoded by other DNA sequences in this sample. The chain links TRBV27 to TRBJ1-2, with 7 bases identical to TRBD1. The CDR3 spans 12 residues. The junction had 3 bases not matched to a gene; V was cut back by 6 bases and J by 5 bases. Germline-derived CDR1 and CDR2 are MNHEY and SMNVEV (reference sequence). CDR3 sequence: CASRRTGYGYTF. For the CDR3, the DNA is TGTGCCAGCAGGAGGACAGGATATGGCTACACCTTC.

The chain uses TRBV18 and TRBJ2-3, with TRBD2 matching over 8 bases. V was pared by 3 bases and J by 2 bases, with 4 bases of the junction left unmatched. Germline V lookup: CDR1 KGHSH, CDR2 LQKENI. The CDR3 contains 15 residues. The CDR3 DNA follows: TGTGCCAGCTCACCGTCGGGGGGGGCCACAGATACGCAGTATTTT. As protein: CASSPSGGATDTQYF. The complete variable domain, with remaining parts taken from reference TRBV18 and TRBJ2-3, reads NAGVMQNPRHLVRRRGQEARLRCSPMKGHSHVYWYRQLPEEGLKFMVYLQKENIIDESGMPKERFSAEFPKEGPSILRIQQVVRGDSAAYFCASSPSGGATDTQYFGPGTRLTVL.

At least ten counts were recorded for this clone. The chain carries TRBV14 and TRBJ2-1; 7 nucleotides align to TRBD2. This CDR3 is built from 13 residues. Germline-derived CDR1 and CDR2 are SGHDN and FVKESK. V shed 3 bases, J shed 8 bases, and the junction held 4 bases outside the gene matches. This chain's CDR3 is CASSHQTSHEQFF. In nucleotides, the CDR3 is TGTGCCAGCAGCCATCAGACTAGCCATGAGCAGTTCTTC.

The CDR3 region is CASSPWGTDTQYF. The CDR3 region has the DNA TGTGCCAGCAGCCCCTGGGGCACAGATACGCAGTATTTT. This chain links TRBV9 with TRBJ2-3; D gene unclear. Trimming removed 4 bases from V and 1 base from J, with 7 bases in between. Germline V gene lookup returns CDR1 SGDLS and CDR2 YYNGEE. This CDR3 has 13 amino acids.

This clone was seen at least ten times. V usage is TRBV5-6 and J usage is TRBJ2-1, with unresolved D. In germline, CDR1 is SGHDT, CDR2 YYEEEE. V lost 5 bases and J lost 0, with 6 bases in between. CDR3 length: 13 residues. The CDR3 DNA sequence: TGTGCCAGCAGAGCTAGCTCCTACAATGAGCAGTTCTTC. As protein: CASRASSYNEQFF. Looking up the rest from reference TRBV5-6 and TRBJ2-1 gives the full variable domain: DAGVTQSPTHLIKTRGQQVTLRCSPKSGHDTVSWYQQALGQGPQFIFQYYEEEERQRGNFPDRFSGHQFPNYSSELNVNALLLGDSALYLCASRASSYNEQFFGPGTRLTVL.

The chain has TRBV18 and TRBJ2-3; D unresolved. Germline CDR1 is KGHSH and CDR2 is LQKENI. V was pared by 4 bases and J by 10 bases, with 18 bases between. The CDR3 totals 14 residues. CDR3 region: CASSQDTILNSQYF. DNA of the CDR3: TGTGCCAGCTCACAAGACACAATACTGAATTCGCAGTATTTT.

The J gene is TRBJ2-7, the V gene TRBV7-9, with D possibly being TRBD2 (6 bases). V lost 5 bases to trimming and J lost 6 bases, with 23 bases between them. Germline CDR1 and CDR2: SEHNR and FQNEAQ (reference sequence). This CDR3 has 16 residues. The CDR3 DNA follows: TGTGCCAGCAGCCCCGGGGAGGAGGGATCCCTCCGCGAGCAGTACTTC. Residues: CASSPGEEGSLREQYF. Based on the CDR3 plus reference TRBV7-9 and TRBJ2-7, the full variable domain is DTGVSQNPRHKITKRGQNVTFRCDPISEHNRLYWYRQTLGQGPEFLTYFQNEAQLEKSRLLSDRFSAERPKGSFSTLEIQRTEQGDSAMYLCASSPGEEGSLREQYFGPGTRLTVT.

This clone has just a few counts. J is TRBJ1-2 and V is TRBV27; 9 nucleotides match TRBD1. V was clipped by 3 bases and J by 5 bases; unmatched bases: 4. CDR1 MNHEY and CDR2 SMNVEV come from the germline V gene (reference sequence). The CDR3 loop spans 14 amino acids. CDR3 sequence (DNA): TGTGCCAGCAGTTTGGGAGGACAGGGGTATGGCTACACCTTC. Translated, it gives CASSLGGQGYGYTF.

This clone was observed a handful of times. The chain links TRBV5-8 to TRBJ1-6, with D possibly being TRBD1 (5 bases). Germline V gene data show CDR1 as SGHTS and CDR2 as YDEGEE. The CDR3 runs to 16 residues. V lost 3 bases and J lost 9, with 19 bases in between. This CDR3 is CASSSGFGALGSPLHF. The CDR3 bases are TGTGCCAGCAGCTCCGGATTTGGGGCCTTAGGTTCACCCCTCCACTTT.

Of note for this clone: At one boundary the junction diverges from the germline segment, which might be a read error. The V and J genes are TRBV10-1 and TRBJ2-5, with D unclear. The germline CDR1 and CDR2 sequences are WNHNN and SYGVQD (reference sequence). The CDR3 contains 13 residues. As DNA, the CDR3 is TGCGCCAGCAGTGAGCGGACCCAAGCGACCCAGTACTTC. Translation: CASSERTQATQYF.

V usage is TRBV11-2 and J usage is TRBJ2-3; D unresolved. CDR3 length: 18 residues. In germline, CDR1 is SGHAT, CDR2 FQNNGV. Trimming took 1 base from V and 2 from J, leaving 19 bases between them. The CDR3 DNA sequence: TGTGCCAGCAGCTTAGTTCCAGGACCCTACCTTACCACAGATACGCAGTATTTT. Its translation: CASSLVPGPYLTTDTQYF.

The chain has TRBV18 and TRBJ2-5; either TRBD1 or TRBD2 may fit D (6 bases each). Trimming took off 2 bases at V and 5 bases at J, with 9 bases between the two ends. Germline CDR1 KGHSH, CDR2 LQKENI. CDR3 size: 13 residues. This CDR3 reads CASSPRGDETQYF. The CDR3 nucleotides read TGTGCCAGCTCACCAAGGGGGGATGAGACCCAGTACTTC.

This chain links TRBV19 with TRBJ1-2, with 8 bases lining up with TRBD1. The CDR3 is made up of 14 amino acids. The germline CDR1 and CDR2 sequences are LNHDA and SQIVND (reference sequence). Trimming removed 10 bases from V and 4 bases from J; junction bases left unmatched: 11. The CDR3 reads CATEARQGSYGYTF. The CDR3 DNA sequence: TGTGCCACCGAAGCCCGACAGGGGAGCTATGGCTACACCTTC.

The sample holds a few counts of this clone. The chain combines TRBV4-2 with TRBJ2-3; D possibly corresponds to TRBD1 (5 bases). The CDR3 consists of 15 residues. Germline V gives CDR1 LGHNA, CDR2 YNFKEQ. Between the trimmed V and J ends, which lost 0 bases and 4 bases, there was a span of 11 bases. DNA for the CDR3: TGTGCCAGCAGCCAAGATGGGCAGGGCGCAGATACGCAGTATTTT. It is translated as CASSQDGQGADTQYF.

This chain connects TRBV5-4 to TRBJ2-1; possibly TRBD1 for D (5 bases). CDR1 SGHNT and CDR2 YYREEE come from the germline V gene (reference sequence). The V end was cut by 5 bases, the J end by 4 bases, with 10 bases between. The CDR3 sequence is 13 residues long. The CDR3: CASSPQGYNEQFF. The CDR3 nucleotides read TGTGCCAGCAGTCCCCAGGGATACAATGAGCAGTTCTTC.

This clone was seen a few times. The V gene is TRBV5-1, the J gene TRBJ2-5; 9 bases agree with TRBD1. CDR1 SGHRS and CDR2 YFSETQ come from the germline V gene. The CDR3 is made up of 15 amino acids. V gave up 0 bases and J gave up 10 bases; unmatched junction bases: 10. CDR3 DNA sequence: TGCGCCAGCAGCTTGGCCGGGGGGACAGGGCAGGTCCAGTACTTC. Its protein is CASSLAGGTGQVQYF.

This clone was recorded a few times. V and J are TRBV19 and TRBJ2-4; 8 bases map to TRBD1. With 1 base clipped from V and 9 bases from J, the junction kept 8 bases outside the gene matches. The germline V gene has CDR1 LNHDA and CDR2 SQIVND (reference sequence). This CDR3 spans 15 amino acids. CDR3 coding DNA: TGTGCCAGTAGTATAGGGGACAGGACCCGTACCATTCAGTACTTC. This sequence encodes CASSIGDRTRTIQYF.

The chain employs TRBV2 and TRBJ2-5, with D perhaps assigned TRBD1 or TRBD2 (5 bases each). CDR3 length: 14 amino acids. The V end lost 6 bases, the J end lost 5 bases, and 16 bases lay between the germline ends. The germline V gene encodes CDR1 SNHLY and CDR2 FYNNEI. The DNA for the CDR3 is TGTGCCAGCAGCGAGGGGTCCTCGGGGGAGACCCAGTACTTC. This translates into CASSEGSSGETQYF.

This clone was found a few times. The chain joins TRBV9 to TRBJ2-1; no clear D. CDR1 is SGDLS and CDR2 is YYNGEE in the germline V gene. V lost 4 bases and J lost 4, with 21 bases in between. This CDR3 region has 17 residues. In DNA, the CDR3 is TGTGCCAGCAGCTACCCTCGTGGGCAGACTTATTACAATGAGCAGTTCTTC. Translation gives CASSYPRGQTYYNEQFF.

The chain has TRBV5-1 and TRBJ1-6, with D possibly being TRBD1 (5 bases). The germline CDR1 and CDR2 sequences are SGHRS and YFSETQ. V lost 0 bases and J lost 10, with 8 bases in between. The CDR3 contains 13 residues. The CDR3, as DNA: TGCGCCAGCAGCTTGGAGCGGGACTCACCCCTCCACTTT. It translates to CASSLERDSPLHF.

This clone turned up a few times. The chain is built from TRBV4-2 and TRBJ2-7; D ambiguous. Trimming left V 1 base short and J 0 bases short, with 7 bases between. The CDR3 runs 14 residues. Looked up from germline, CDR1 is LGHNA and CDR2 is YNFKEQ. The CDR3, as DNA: TGTGCCAGCAGCCAAGGGTCAGGCTCCTACGAGCAGTACTTC. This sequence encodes CASSQGSGSYEQYF.

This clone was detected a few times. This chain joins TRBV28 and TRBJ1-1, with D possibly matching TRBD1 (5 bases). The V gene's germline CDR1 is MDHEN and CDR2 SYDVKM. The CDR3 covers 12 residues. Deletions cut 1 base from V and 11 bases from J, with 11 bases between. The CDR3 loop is CASSLSGHTAFF. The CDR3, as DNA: TGTGCCAGCAGTTTATCCGGACATACTGCTTTCTTT.

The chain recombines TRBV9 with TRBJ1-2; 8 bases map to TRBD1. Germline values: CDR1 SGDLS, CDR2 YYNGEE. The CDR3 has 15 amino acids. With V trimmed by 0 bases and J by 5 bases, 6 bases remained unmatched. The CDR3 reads CASSVASGTGYGYTF. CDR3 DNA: TGTGCCAGCAGCGTAGCCTCCGGGACAGGATATGGCTACACCTTC.

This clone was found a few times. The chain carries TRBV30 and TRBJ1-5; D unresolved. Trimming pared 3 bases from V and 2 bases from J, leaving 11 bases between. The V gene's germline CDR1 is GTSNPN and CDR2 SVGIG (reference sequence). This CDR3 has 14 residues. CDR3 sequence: CAWSTTTGNQPQHF. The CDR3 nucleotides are TGTGCCTGGAGCACAACGACGGGCAATCAGCCCCAGCATTTT.

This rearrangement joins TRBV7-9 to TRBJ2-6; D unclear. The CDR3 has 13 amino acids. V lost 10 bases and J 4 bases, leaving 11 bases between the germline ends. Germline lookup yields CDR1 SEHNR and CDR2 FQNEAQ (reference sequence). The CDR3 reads CATRGDGANVLTF. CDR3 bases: TGTGCCACCAGAGGTGACGGGGCCAACGTCCTGACTTTC.

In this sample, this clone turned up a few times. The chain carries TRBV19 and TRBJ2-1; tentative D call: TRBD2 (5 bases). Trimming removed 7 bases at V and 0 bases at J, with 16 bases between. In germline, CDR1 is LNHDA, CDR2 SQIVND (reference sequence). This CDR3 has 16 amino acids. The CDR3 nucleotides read TGTGCCAGTACCCCTCACGGGGAAAGCTCCTACAATGAGCAGTTCTTC. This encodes CASTPHGESSYNEQFF.

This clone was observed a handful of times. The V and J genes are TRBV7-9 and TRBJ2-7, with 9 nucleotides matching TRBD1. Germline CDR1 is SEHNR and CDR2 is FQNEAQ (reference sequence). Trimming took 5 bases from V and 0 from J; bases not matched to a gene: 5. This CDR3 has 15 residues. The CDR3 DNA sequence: TGTGCCAGCAGCCGGACAGGGGAGAGCTCCTACGAGCAGTACTTC. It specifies CASSRTGESSYEQYF.